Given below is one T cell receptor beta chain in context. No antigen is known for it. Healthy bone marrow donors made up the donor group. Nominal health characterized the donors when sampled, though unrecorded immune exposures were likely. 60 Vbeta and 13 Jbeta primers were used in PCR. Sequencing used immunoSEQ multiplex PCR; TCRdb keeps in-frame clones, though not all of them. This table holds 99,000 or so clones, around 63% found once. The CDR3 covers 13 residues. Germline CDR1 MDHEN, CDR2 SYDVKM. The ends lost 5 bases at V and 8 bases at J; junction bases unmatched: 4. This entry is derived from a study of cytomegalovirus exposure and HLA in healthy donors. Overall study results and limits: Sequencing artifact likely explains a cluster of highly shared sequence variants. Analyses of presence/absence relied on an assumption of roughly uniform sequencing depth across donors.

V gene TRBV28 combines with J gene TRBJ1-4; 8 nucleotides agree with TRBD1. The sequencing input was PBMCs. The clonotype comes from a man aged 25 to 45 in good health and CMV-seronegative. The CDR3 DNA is TGTGCCAGCAGTCCGGACAGGGACGAAAAACTGTTTTTT. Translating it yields CASSPDRDEKLFF.